Listed here is a single T cell receptor (beta chain). The RNA usage for each TCR library was 3500 ng of total RNA. Per-sample cDNA came from eight separate reactions. Template-switch reactions added UMIs with a 6-nucleotide sample barcode. Reanalyzing the 5' RACE reads, TCRdb keeps one entry per CDR3 protein, without DNA. Recorded here are more than 100,000 distinct CDR3 sequences; the top ten clones represent around 1.9%. Germline CDR1 and CDR2: ENHRY and SYGVKD. The CDR3 is made up of 13 amino acids. No T cells were sorted before total RNA was taken from whole blood. This sample stems from a study of monozygotic twins with inflammatory bowel disease.

This rearrangement joins TRBV10-3 to TRBJ2-7. Sequences were obtained from blood. The clonotype comes from a human donor with ulcerative colitis or Crohn's disease, or a healthy co-twin of an affected twin (not recorded which). CDR3 region: CAISESSVYEQYF.